This TCR beta chain was profiled in a study of CXCR3-negative and CXCR3-positive naive CD8 T cells. Study-level background: Per-library TRB read counts averaged about 1.5 +/- 0.3 million, adding up to around 140 million in total. Study results and caveats: In both naive subsets diversity was comparably high, whereas memory CD8+ cells showed much lower diversity.

The libraries of TRB cDNA were constructed through 5' RACE using UMI labels. Following a re-call of the 5' RACE reads, TCRdb has one entry per CDR3 protein and lacks DNA. The sample's table shows about 43,000 distinct CDR3 sequences. This CDR3 contains 12 residues. Germline V CDR1 and CDR2: PRHDT, FYEKMQ (reference sequence). A remark on this clonotype: Antigen specificity is unknown.

The sample taken for sequencing was memory CD8+ T cells from blood. This TCR was sampled from a human donor in good health. Some clones in this sample may be carry-over from other donors' samples. V and J are TRBV13 and TRBJ1-5. This CDR3 reads CASSLGGQPQHF.